This is a list of T cell receptor beta chains from one sample in a study of T-cell memory formation after mild COVID-19. Using its own MiXCR run on the 5' RACE reads, TCRdb lists one record per CDR3 protein. The data hold 190,000 or so distinct CDR3 sequences, with around 25% observed a single time. The sequencing sample was made of PBMCs or a T cell subset sorted from them (not recorded which). The receptor source for this set is an adult woman who had mild COVID-19 (a few samples of this study predate the infection). Cell type and time point are not known. The conserved cysteine and the conserved F or W are not part of the CDR3 here. A D gene is named only where the DNA matches it firmly.

TRBV19	-	TRBJ2-1	ASSMRGPRRNEQF
TRBV9	-	TRBJ1-6	ASSVAGGASNSPLH
TRBV5-1	-	TRBJ1-1	ASSSENTEAF
TRBV5-1	-	TRBJ2-2	ASSSRNTGELF
TRBV6-5	-	TRBJ2-3	ASSYRAGGTDTQY
TRBV11-3	-	TRBJ2-5	ASSPSGPGETQY
TRBV6-2/TRBV6-3	-	TRBJ2-2	ASTLLPNTGELF
TRBV4-2	TRBD2	TRBJ2-3	ASSRSGAENTDTQY
TRBV12-3/TRBV12-4	-	TRBJ1-5	ASTQRGNQPQH
TRBV5-1	TRBD1	TRBJ2-4	ASSRGQGEDIQY
TRBV29-1	TRBD2	TRBJ2-7	SVAHKLAASYEQY
TRBV7-9	TRBD1	TRBJ2-1	ASSGTGEF
TRBV27	-	TRBJ2-7	ASSFAHPTEQY
TRBV6-5	-	TRBJ2-7	ASSYVSTHEQY
TRBV7-9	-	TRBJ2-5	ASSPPGPQETQY
TRBV12-3/TRBV12-4	TRBD1	TRBJ1-2	ASSSLTGTGYT
TRBV12-3/TRBV12-4	TRBD1	TRBJ2-7	ASSSGTAQWGYEQY
TRBV7-8	TRBD1	TRBJ1-1	ASSFSGGGQGNTEAF
TRBV7-9	TRBD1	TRBJ2-3	ASSPRRDSSFFADTQY
TRBV12-3/TRBV12-4	TRBD1	TRBJ2-1	ASTPQGQGYDEQF
TRBV3-1	-	TRBJ2-7	ASSQESRTYEQY
TRBV20-1	-	TRBJ2-7	SALRPAPKEQY
TRBV7-8	-	TRBJ1-5	ASSLVGQRSNQPQH
TRBV15	-	TRBJ2-5	ATSREDFQETQY
TRBV28	TRBD2	TRBJ2-7	ASSSHTGTSGGY
TRBV20-1	-	TRBJ2-5	SARVPGVQETQY
TRBV21-1	-	TRBJ2-2	ASSKRQTGELF
TRBV20-1	TRBD1	TRBJ2-7	SAGRQGRFLEQY
TRBV12-3/TRBV12-4	-	TRBJ1-3	ASSLWAGPGNTIY
TRBV7-3	-	TRBJ2-3	ASSPSPGGYTDTQY
TRBV19	-	TRBJ1-3	ASSISDSSSGNTIY
TRBV7-8	-	TRBJ1-1	ASSLRLPNTEAF
TRBV5-1	-	TRBJ1-1	ASRQDSLNTEAF
TRBV14	TRBD1	TRBJ2-2	ASSQRQGATGELF
TRBV12-3/TRBV12-4	TRBD1	TRBJ1-1	ASSTGPEIGNTEAF
TRBV29-1	-	TRBJ1-2	SVPESSHYGYT
TRBV18	TRBD1	TRBJ1-2	ASSRRTGIHYGYT
TRBV5-1	TRBD1	TRBJ2-5	ASSLGDSPIQETQY
TRBV5-4	-	TRBJ2-1	ASSFTVGLISYNEQF